Following are 9 T cell receptor beta chains from one sample sequenced in a study of response to subunit inactivated influenza vaccine. Each CDR3 protein is one row after TCRdb ran MiXCR on the RT-PCR reads. This repertoire shows hundreds of thousands of distinct CDR3 sequences, about an eighth found once; its top ten account for about a tenth. This material consisted of PBMCs from blood, taken on the day of vaccination. All receptors come from a man aged 45 to 65 who received an inactivated influenza vaccine.

This chain links TRBV7-6 with TRBJ2-1; 13 nucleotides agree with TRBD2. The J segment lost 5 bases and the V segment lost 4 bases, leaving 11 bases of the junction unmatched. CDR1 is SGHVS and CDR2 is FNYEAQ in the germline V gene. CDR3 length equals 18 residues. DNA of the CDR3: TGTGCCAGCAGCTCTCCCTCGGGACTAGCGGGATATGACAATGAGCAGTTCTTC. Translation gives CASSSPSGLAGYDNEQFF.

V and J are TRBV6-1 and TRBJ2-1; D remains ambiguous. Looked up from germline, CDR1 is MNHNS and CDR2 is SASEGT. V shed 5 bases and J shed 5 bases, with 16 bases lying between them. The CDR3 is 15 amino acids. The chain's CDR3 is CASSRPPTADNEQFF. Written as DNA, the CDR3 is TGTGCCAGCAGTCGTCCCCCAACCGCGGACAATGAGCAGTTCTTC.

This clonotype occurred many times. The chain combines TRBV2 with TRBJ1-5; the D gene is possibly TRBD1 (6 bases). Germline CDR1 SNHLY, CDR2 FYNNEI. V was trimmed by 5 bases and J by 3 bases, leaving 8 bases between them. This CDR3 is built from 13 residues. The CDR3 coding sequence is TGTGCCAGCAGTAACAGGGTCAATCAGCCCCAGCATTTT. Translating it yields CASSNRVNQPQHF.

Ten or more counts support this clonotype. This sequence joins TRBV9 and TRBJ2-1, with D maybe TRBD2 (6 bases). Deletions cut 3 bases from V and 3 bases from J, with 13 bases between. CDR1 and CDR2 from the germline V gene are SGDLS and YYNGEE. This CDR3 is 15 amino acids long. The DNA of the CDR3 is TGTGCCAGCAGCGGAGATCTAGCGTTCTACAATGAGCAGTTCTTC. The encoded protein is CASSGDLAFYNEQFF. The variable domain in full, with the rest retrieved from reference TRBV9 and TRBJ2-1, is DSGVTQTPKHLITATGQRVTLRCSPRSGDLSVYWYQQSLDQGLQFLIQYYNGEERAKGNILERFSAQQFPDLHSELNLSSLELGDSALYFCASSGDLAFYNEQFFGPGTRLTVL.

This clonotype was recorded many times. This rearrangement joins TRBV7-9 to TRBJ2-2; 10 nucleotides line up with TRBD1. V dropped 5 bases and J dropped 7; count of bases not matched to a gene: 7. The CDR3 length is 15 residues. Germline loops: CDR1 SEHNR, CDR2 FQNEAQ (reference sequence). The CDR3 reads CASSPRGQGHGELFF. CDR3 nucleotides: TGTGCCAGCAGCCCAAGGGGACAGGGGCACGGGGAGCTGTTTTTT.

This clonotype was counted only a few times. The CDR3 DNA sequence: TGTGCCAGCAGCGACAGGGCTGGCTACACCTTC. The encoded protein is CASSDRAGYTF. J is TRBJ1-2 and V is TRBV7-2; 7 bases match TRBD1. The V segment lost 5 bases and the J segment 7 bases; nucleotides outside the gene matches: 1. There are 11 residues in the CDR3. CDR1 is SGHTA and CDR2 is FQGNSA in the germline V gene.

In this sample, this clonotype turned up a few times. The rearrangement uses TRBV20-1 and TRBJ1-3, with D unresolved. Germline V gene lookup returns CDR1 DFQATT and CDR2 SNEGSKA (reference sequence). The CDR3 runs 15 residues. Trimming cost V 0 bases and J 3 bases, with 12 bases left between them. CDR3 sequence (DNA): TGCAGTGCTAGAGATCGAAGGCTGGGTGGAAACACCATATATTTT. Its protein product is CSARDRRLGGNTIYF.

V gene TRBV12-3 or TRBV12-4 combines with J gene TRBJ1-1; no clear D. V was cut by 3 bases and J by 3 bases, with 11 bases left in between. This CDR3 has 14 residues. CDR3 in DNA: TGTGCCAGCAGTTTGATGTCGGGAGACACTGAAGCTTTCTTT. This translates into CASSLMSGDTEAFF.

Only a few counts were recorded for this clonotype. The chain's CDR3 is CASSSPGPRGNEQFF. CDR3 nucleotide sequence: TGTGCCAGCAGCTCCCCGGGACCGCGGGGCAATGAGCAGTTCTTC. The V gene is TRBV7-8, the J gene TRBJ2-1; D is perhaps TRBD2 (6 bases). This CDR3 is built from 15 residues. Trimming pared 4 bases from V and 6 bases from J, leaving 16 bases between. Germline V gives CDR1 SGHVS, CDR2 FQNEAQ.